This T cell receptor (beta chain) was obtained from a study of Graves' ophthalmopathy and Graves' hyperthyroidism. This clonotype is a singleton in its sample. This CDR3 is built from 13 residues. Trimming took 1 base from V and 14 from J; bases not matched to a gene: 8. Germline V gene data show CDR1 as LGHNA and CDR2 as YSLEER. Transcripts of RNA were the source for amplifying TCR beta CDR3 regions. The first-round RT-PCR employed HTBI primers together with the Qiagen OneStep RT-PCR kit. A multiplex PCR was then performed as the second round. TCRdb passed the multiplex PCR reads through MiXCR, listing each CDR3 protein once. Among roughly 700,000 distinct CDR3 sequences listed, 40% were seen once.

The rearrangement links TRBV4-3 to TRBJ1-5; 7 bases match TRBD1. This TCR came from an adult man with Graves' ophthalmopathy. Source material: peripheral blood. Written as DNA, the CDR3 is TGCGCCAGCAGCCAAGCCAGGGGGTACGACGAGCATTTT. This gives the protein CASSQARGYDEHF.